These 15 T cell receptor beta chains originate from one sample sequenced in a study of T cell repertoires in cytomegalovirus infection. TCRdb ran MiXCR on the reads and lists one entry per CDR3 protein. The table records about 920,000 distinct CDR3 sequences, 30% to 40% of them present only once. The antigens for these receptors are not known. The sample in question was cultured CD8+ T cells from PBMCs, obtained from culture after CMV antigen stimulation. The receptor source for this set is a human donor in good health (CMV status not recorded). Some clones in this sample may be carry-over from other donors' samples.

CDR3 region: CASSQEADDQPQHF. The CDR3 bases are TGCGCCAGCAGCCAAGAAGCTGACGATCAGCCCCAGCATTTT. The gene calls are TRBV4-1 and TRBJ1-5, with unresolved D. V was pared by 0 bases and J by 5 bases, with 8 bases between. This CDR3 contains 14 residues. CDR1 and CDR2 (germline): MGHRA, YSYEKL.

This chain joins TRBV10-1 and TRBJ2-7, with TRBD1 matching 9 bases. Germline values: CDR1 WNHNN, CDR2 SYGVQD (reference sequence). This CDR3 has 15 residues. V lost 5 bases, J lost 3 bases, and 8 bases stayed unmatched. CDR3: CASSTEGQGVYEQYF. The CDR3 nucleotides are TGCGCCAGCAGTACGGAGGGACAGGGCGTCTACGAGCAGTACTTC.

V is TRBV29-1 and J is TRBJ1-1; weak D call: TRBD1 (5 bases). V dropped 5 bases and J dropped 11 bases, with 12 bases sitting between them. This CDR3 contains 10 residues. Germline CDR1 is SQVTM and CDR2 is ANQGSEA. DNA for the CDR3: TGCAGCGTTCCGACCGAGGGGGCTTTCTTT. This encodes CSVPTEGAFF.

This clonotype was found a few times. The chain combines TRBV27 with TRBJ2-5; weak D call: TRBD2 (6 bases). V was shortened by 2 bases and J by 5 bases, with 18 bases between the two germline ends. This CDR3 has 16 amino acids. Germline-derived CDR1 and CDR2 are MNHEY and SMNVEV (reference sequence). The CDR3 coding sequence is TGTGCCAGCAGTTTAACGGGCGGGGTGATCCGGGAGACCCAGTACTTC. Its translation: CASSLTGGVIRETQYF.

This clonotype has more than one count but fewer than ten. The CDR3 DNA reads as TGTGCCAGCAGTTACGGAAGATACACTGAAGCTTTCTTT. It specifies CASSYGRYTEAFF. The rearrangement joins TRBV6-6 to TRBJ1-1; D is unclear. The V gene lost 2 bases and the J gene lost 3 bases, with 7 bases spanning the gap. The CDR3 spans 13 residues. In germline, CDR1 is MNHNY, CDR2 SVGAGI (reference sequence).

This clonotype was counted many times. The J gene is TRBJ2-5, the V gene TRBV7-8, with D perhaps TRBD2 (5 bases). Germline CDR1 reads SGHVS; CDR2 reads FQNEAQ. With 5 bases removed from V and 1 base from J, the gap between germline ends came to 17 bases. This CDR3 has 16 residues. The DNA of the CDR3 is TGTGCCAGCAGCCGATTTCATACTAGTAGCCAAGAGACCCAGTACTTC. Translated, it gives CASSRFHTSSQETQYF.

The chain is built from TRBV6-2 or TRBV6-3 and TRBJ1-5; 12 nucleotides line up with TRBD1. Germline V gives CDR1 MNHEY, CDR2 SVGEGT. V was pared by 6 bases and J by 4 bases, with 10 bases of the junction left unmatched. The CDR3 is made up of 17 amino acids. The CDR3 DNA is TGTGCCAGCAGCGACGGGACAGGGGGCAGTGGAAATCAGCCCCAGCATTTT. Protein: CASSDGTGGSGNQPQHF.

This clonotype was observed at least ten times. The chain is built from TRBV7-2 and TRBJ2-5, with D hard to call. V lost 4 bases and J 1 base, leaving 25 bases between the germline ends. This CDR3 has 19 residues. CDR1 is SGHTA, CDR2 FQGNSA, per germline. The CDR3 DNA reads TGTGCCAGCAGCTCCAACATACAAAGAACTCTATACCTCCAAGAGACCCAGTACTTC. Translation gives CASSSNIQRTLYLQETQYF. Drawing the rest from reference TRBV7-2 and TRBJ2-5, the complete variable domain is GAGVSQSPSNKVTEKGKDVELRCDPISGHTALYWYRQSLGQGLEFLIYFQGNSAPDKSGLPSDRFSAERTGGSVSTLTIQRTQQEDSAVYLCASSSNIQRTLYLQETQYFGPGTRLLVL.

This clonotype was found many times. The V and J genes are TRBV12-5 and TRBJ2-4, with 10 nucleotides matching TRBD1. The germline V gene encodes CDR1 LGHNT and CDR2 FRNRAP. The junction had 5 bases not matched to a gene; V was cut back by 3 bases and J by 0 bases. The CDR3 consists of 17 residues. The CDR3 nucleotides read TGTGCTAGTGGTTTCGCGGGACAGGGGAGAGCCAAAAACATTCAGTACTTC. Translated: CASGFAGQGRAKNIQYF.

The V call is TRBV9, the J call TRBJ2-1, with D possibly called TRBD1 or TRBD2 (6 bases each). Germline V gene lookup returns CDR1 SGDLS and CDR2 YYNGEE. This CDR3 has 15 amino acids. V lost 0 bases and J lost 5, with 12 bases in between. CDR3 amino acids: CASSVGGAVDNEQFF. DNA for the CDR3: TGTGCCAGCAGCGTAGGGGGGGCCGTCGACAATGAGCAGTTCTTC.

V and J are TRBV20-1 and TRBJ2-7; TRBD2 aligns across 11 bases. The CDR3 extends over 15 amino acids. In germline, CDR1 is DFQATT, CDR2 SNEGSKA (reference sequence). V was pared by 2 bases and J by 1 base, with 4 bases of the junction left unmatched. CDR3 region: CSARLAGGTSYEQYV. The CDR3 nucleotides read TGCAGTGCTAGACTAGCGGGGGGCACTTCCTACGAGCAGTACGTC.

J is TRBJ2-7 and V is TRBV6-1; tentative D call: TRBD1 (6 bases). The germline V and J ends were trimmed by 2 bases and 2 bases, with 13 bases remaining between them. From germline, CDR1 is MNHNS and CDR2 SASEGT. The CDR3 extends over 15 amino acids. The DNA for the CDR3 is TGTGCCAGCAGTGAATGGGCAGGGGCAACCTACGAGCAGTACTTC. Encoded protein: CASSEWAGATYEQYF.

The chain joins TRBV20-1 to TRBJ1-3; perhaps TRBD1 as D (5 bases). V was pared by 6 bases and J by 3 bases, with 18 bases between. This CDR3 has 15 residues. Germline V gives CDR1 DFQATT, CDR2 SNEGSKA (reference sequence). CDR3 sequence reads: CSARTWGEDGNTIYF. The CDR3 DNA follows: TGCAGTGCCCGAACTTGGGGGGAAGATGGAAACACCATATATTTT.

As concerns this clonotype: A read error may produce the germline difference seen at one junction end. The J gene is TRBJ2-3, the V gene TRBV6-2 or TRBV6-3, with 8 bases matching TRBD2. Germline loops: CDR1 MNHEY, CDR2 SVGEGT. The CDR3 contains 17 residues. CDR3 residues: CASIYGGGRRATDTQYF. The CDR3 coding sequence is TGTGCCAGCATTTACGGGGGGGGGCGAAGGGCCACAGATACGCAGTATTTT.

This clonotype was found a few times. The genes are TRBV6-5 and TRBJ2-1; the D call may be TRBD1 or TRBD2 (6 bases each). The germline gives CDR1 MNHEY, CDR2 SVGAGI. The V end lost 0 bases, the J end lost 8 bases, and 11 bases lay between the germline ends. The CDR3 has 14 amino acids. CDR3 DNA: TGTGCCAGCAGTTACTCGAATAGGGGGGATGAGCAGTTCTTC. This gives the protein CASSYSNRGDEQFF.